A single sample is the source of the 19 T cell receptor beta chains below, sequenced in a study. Cells sorted as Tregs were CD4+, CD25+ and CD127-/low. TCRdb passed the 5' RACE reads through MiXCR, listing each CDR3 protein once. The sample has about 32,000 distinct CDR3 sequences; over 25% are singletons. Sequenced: tumor-infiltrating Tregs sorted from the breast tumor. The origin of the receptors is a female donor with breast cancer.

This clonotype appeared a single time. Possible read error: a much larger clone is one base away. V usage is TRBV6-1 and J usage is TRBJ1-1; TRBD1 agrees at 9 bases. J gave up 10 bases and V 4 bases, and 7 bases lay outside the gene matches. The CDR3 length is 13 residues. Germline-derived CDR1 and CDR2 are MNHNS and SASEGT. CDR3 region: CASSAIQGAGAFF. The CDR3, as DNA: TGTGCCAGCAGTGCAATACAGGGGGCTGGAGCTTTCTTT.

This clonotype has a count of ten or more. Here the CDR3 reads CASSARQSLAKNIQYF. The CDR3 DNA follows: TGTGCCAGCAGCGCAAGACAGTCACTAGCCAAAAACATTCAGTACTTC. This chain links TRBV5-8 with TRBJ2-4; TRBD1 is a possible D gene (5 bases). Trimming pared 4 bases from V and 0 bases from J, leaving 14 bases between. CDR3 size: 16 residues. Germline lookup yields CDR1 SGHTS and CDR2 YDEGEE.

By share, this clonotype counts as medium-sized. The chain uses TRBV29-1 and TRBJ2-4; 12 positions agree with TRBD2. V was pared by 5 bases and J by 7 bases, with 3 bases of the junction left unmatched. CDR3 length equals 13 residues. Germline CDR1 SQVTM, CDR2 ANQGSEA. Written as DNA, the CDR3 is TGCAGCGTTCTAGCGGGAGGGCCGAACATTCAGTACTTC. As protein: CSVLAGGPNIQYF. The full variable domain, rest sourced from reference TRBV29-1 and TRBJ2-4, is SAVISQKPSRDICQRGTSLTIQCQVDSQVTMMFWYRQQPGQSLTLIATANQGSEATYESGFVIDKFPISRPNLTFSTLTVSNMSPEDSSIYLCSVLAGGPNIQYFGAGTRLSVL.

This chain joins TRBV6-5 and TRBJ2-3, with TRBD2 matching over 7 bases. Germline V lookup: CDR1 MNHEY, CDR2 SVGAGI. The V and J ends lost 6 bases and 3 bases, in that order; junction bases with no gene match: 6. The CDR3 is 14 residues long. The CDR3 DNA reads TGTGCCAGCAGGGCGGGAGTGGTTACAGATACGCAGTATTTT. Translating gives CASRAGVVTDTQYF.

A remark on this clonotype: With a much larger clone just one base away, this may be a read error. The chain couples TRBV3-1 to TRBJ2-7; 14 bases are a match to TRBD2. The CDR3 extends over 16 amino acids. Germline CDR1 and CDR2: LGHDT and YNNKEL (reference sequence). CDR3 coding DNA: TGTGCCTGCAGCTACAAGACTAGCGGGAGGGCCTACGAGCAGTACTTC. Protein sequence: CACSYKTSGRAYEQYF.

To note about this clonotype: A much larger clone differs from this one at a single base, so this may be a read error. The chain links TRBV29-1 to TRBJ2-1; TRBD2 agrees at 10 bases. The CDR3 length is 14 residues. Trimming cost V 4 bases and J 2 bases; bases outside gene matches: 2. Germline assignment: CDR1 SQVTM and CDR2 ANQGSEA. The CDR3 DNA reads as TGCAGCGTTGGGGGACTAGCGCCCTACAATGAGCAGTTCTTC. As protein: CSVGGLAPYNEQFF.

This clonotype was seen at least ten times. The chain combines TRBV7-9 with TRBJ2-1, with 11 nucleotides matching TRBD2. CDR3 length: 16 residues. Germline CDR1 and CDR2: SEHNR and FQNEAQ (reference sequence). The ends lost 3 bases at V and 7 bases at J; junction bases unmatched: 8. The CDR3 DNA reads as TGTGCCAGCAGCTTGACCGGGACTAGCGGCAATAATGAGCAGTTCTTC. Translation gives CASSLTGTSGNNEQFF. Drawing the rest from reference TRBV7-9 and TRBJ2-1, the complete variable domain is DTGVSQNPRHKITKRGQNVTFRCDPISEHNRLYWYRQTLGQGPEFLTYFQNEAQLEKSRLLSDRFSAERPKGSFSTLEIQRTEQGDSAMYLCASSLTGTSGNNEQFFGPGTRLTVL.

This clonotype appeared many times. The chain is built from TRBV20-1 and TRBJ1-4; no reliable D call. V was cut by 8 bases and J by 8 bases, with 12 bases left in between. The CDR3 length is 11 residues. In germline, CDR1 is DFQATT, CDR2 SNEGSKA (reference sequence). Written as DNA, the CDR3 is TGCAGTTCCATGACTGAGGAAAAACTGTTTTTT. Amino acids: CSSMTEEKLFF.

The CDR3 is CASSRRPVYEQYF. The CDR3 coding sequence is TGTGCCAGCAGCCGCCGCCCTGTCTACGAGCAGTACTTC. V usage is TRBV14 and J usage is TRBJ2-7; D unclear. This CDR3 contains 13 residues. From germline, CDR1 is SGHDN and CDR2 FVKESK. V gave up 4 bases and J gave up 3 bases, with 10 bases separating them.

By share, this clonotype ranks as medium-sized. The rearrangement uses TRBV5-1 and TRBJ2-1, with D hard to call. CDR1 and CDR2 from the germline V gene are SGHRS and YFSETQ. The ends were cut back, 2 bases at V and 5 bases at J, with 14 bases in the middle. The CDR3 has 15 residues. The CDR3 sequence: CASSFGAASDNEQFF. The CDR3 bases are TGCGCCAGCAGCTTCGGTGCTGCCAGCGACAATGAGCAGTTCTTC.

By its share, this clonotype is medium-sized. The chain uses TRBV12-3 or TRBV12-4 and TRBJ1-1; D may be TRBD1 (6 bases). The CDR3 length is 14 residues. Trimming took 5 bases from V and 5 from J, leaving 15 bases between them. The chain's CDR3 is CASSHAGVYTEAFF. DNA for the CDR3: TGTGCCAGCAGTCATGCAGGGGTTTATACTGAAGCTTTCTTT.

This clonotype was counted many times. This chain uses TRBV6-5 with TRBJ2-1; TRBD1 matches 7 bases. CDR3 length: 15 amino acids. Per germline, CDR1 MNHEY and CDR2 SVGAGI. With 4 bases clipped from V and 12 bases from J, the junction kept 15 bases outside the gene matches. The CDR3 is CASSLRDRAPHAQFF. CDR3 coding DNA: TGTGCCAGCAGTTTACGAGACAGGGCCCCTCACGCGCAGTTCTTC.

The chain links TRBV7-3 to TRBJ2-1; D remains unclear. This CDR3 is 16 amino acids long. CDR1 is SGHTA and CDR2 is FQGTGA in the germline V gene. The V and J ends lost 5 bases and 0 bases respectively, with 14 bases between them. The CDR3 loop is CASSASAGSSYNEQFF. CDR3 DNA sequence: TGTGCCAGCAGCGCGTCGGCTGGAAGCTCCTACAATGAGCAGTTCTTC.

This clonotype is labeled as medium-sized. The V and J genes are TRBV7-9 and TRBJ2-7, with 8 bases identical to TRBD1. This CDR3 is built from 14 residues. V lost 4 bases to trimming and J lost 2 bases; unmatched junction nucleotides: 4. Germline CDR1 is SEHNR and CDR2 is FQNEAQ (reference sequence). For the CDR3, the DNA is TGTGCCAGCAGCTGGACAGGGCCCCCCTACGAGCAGTACTTC. It encodes CASSWTGPPYEQYF.

This clonotype is judged medium-sized (0.01 to 0.1%). The chain combines TRBV29-1 with TRBJ2-7; the D gene could be TRBD1 or TRBD2 (5 bases each). Germline loops: CDR1 SQVTM, CDR2 ANQGSEA. Deletions cut 4 bases from V and 5 bases from J, with 12 bases between. The CDR3 totals 12 residues. CDR3 sequence reads: CSVAGAANEQYF. The CDR3 DNA sequence: TGCAGCGTTGCCGGGGCGGCGAACGAGCAGTACTTC.

In this sample, this clonotype turned up a few times. The CDR3 loop reads CASSFLGGAGEPQHF. In DNA, the CDR3 is TGTGCCAGCAGCTTCCTCGGGGGGGCAGGGGAGCCCCAGCATTTT. The chain recombines TRBV5-5 with TRBJ1-5; TRBD1 might be the D (6 bases). V lost 2 bases and J 8 bases, leaving 17 bases between the germline ends. CDR3 length: 15 amino acids. Germline V gene sequence: CDR1 SGHKS, CDR2 YYEKEE (reference sequence).

This clonotype was recorded a few times. It may be a read error: a sequence one base away is much more abundant. The chain recombines TRBV11-3 with TRBJ2-1; unclear D gene. Deletions cut 1 base from V and 6 bases from J, with 10 bases between. Germline V gene data show CDR1 as SGHNT and CDR2 as YENEEA. The CDR3 spans 14 residues. The CDR3: CASSLGVSSNEQFF. The CDR3 bases are TGTGCCAGCAGCTTAGGTGTGAGCAGCAATGAGCAGTTCTTC.

This clonotype has at least ten counts. The chain has TRBV7-9 and TRBJ1-1; unclear D gene. Germline lookup yields CDR1 SEHNR and CDR2 FQNEAQ (reference sequence). This CDR3 spans 13 amino acids. V gave up 4 bases and J gave up 0 bases, with 6 bases separating them. CDR3 DNA sequence: TGTGCCAGCAGCTCGGGGATGAACACTGAAGCTTTCTTT. It translates to CASSSGMNTEAFF.

This rearrangement joins TRBV28 to TRBJ1-1; the match to TRBD1 covers 7 bases. The CDR3 extends over 13 amino acids. Germline V lookup: CDR1 MDHEN, CDR2 SYDVKM. The J segment lost 3 bases and the V segment lost 5 bases, leaving 3 bases of the junction unmatched. This chain's CDR3 is CASSPQGYTEAFF. CDR3 sequence (DNA): TGTGCCAGCAGTCCACAGGGGTACACTGAAGCTTTCTTT.